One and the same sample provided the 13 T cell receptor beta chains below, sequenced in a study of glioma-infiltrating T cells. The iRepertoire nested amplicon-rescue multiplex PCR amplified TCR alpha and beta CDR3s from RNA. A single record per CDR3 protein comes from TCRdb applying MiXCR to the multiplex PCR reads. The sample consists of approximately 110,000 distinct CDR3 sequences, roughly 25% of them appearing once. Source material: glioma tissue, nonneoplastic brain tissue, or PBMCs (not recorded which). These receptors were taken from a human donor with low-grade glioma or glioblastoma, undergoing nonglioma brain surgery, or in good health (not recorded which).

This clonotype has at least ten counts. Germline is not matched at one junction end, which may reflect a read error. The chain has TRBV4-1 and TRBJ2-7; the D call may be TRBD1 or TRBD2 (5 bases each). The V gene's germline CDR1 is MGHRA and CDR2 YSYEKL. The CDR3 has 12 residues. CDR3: CASSQDIGTRVF. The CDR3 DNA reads TGCGCCAGCAGCCAAGATATCGGGACCAGGGTCTTC.

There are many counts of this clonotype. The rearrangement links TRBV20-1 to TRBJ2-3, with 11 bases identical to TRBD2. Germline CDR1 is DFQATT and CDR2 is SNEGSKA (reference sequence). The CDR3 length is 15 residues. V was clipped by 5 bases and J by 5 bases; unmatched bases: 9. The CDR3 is CSAWRSGRARDTQYF. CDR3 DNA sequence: TGCAGTGCTTGGCGTAGCGGGAGGGCCCGAGATACGCAGTATTTT.

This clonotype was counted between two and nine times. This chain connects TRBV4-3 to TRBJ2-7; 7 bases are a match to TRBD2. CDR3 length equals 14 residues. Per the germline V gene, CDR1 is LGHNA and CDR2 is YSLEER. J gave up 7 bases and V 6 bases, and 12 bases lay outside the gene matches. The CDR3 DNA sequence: TGCGCCAGCAGACAGACCACAGGAGCGGGGGAGCAGTACTTC. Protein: CASRQTTGAGEQYF.

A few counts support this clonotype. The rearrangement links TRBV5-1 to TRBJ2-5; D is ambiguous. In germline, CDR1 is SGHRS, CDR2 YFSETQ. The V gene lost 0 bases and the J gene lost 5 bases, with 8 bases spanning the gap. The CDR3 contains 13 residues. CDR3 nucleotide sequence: TGCGCCAGCAGCTTGGCCCAGCCGGAGACCCAGTACTTC. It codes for CASSLAQPETQYF. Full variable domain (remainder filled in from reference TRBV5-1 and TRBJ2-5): KAGVTQTPRYLIKTRGQQVTLSCSPISGHRSVSWYQQTPGQGLQFLFEYFSETQRNKGNFPGRFSGRQFSNSRSEMNVSTLELGDSALYLCASSLAQPETQYFGPGTRLLVL.

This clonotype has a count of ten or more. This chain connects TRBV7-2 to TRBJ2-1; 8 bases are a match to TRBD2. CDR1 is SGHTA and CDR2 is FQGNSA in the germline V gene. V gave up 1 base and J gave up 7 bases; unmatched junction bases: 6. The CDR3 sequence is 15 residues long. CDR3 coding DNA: TGTGCCAGCAGCTTAGACGGGAGGGTAGGGAATGAGCAGTTCTTC. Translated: CASSLDGRVGNEQFF.

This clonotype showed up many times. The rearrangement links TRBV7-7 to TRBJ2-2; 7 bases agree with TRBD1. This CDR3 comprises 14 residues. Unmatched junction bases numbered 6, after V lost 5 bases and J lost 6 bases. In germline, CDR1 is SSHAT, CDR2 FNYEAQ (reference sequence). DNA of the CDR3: TGTGCCAGCAGCCAAATCCAGGGGGCCGGGGAGCTGTTTTTT. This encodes CASSQIQGAGELFF. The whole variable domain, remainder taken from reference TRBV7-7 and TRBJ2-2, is GAGVSQSPRYKVTKRGQDVTLRCDPISSHATLYWYQQALGQGPEFLTYFNYEAQPDKSGLPSDRFSAERPEGSISTLTIQRTEQRDSAMYRCASSQIQGAGELFFGEGSRLTVL.

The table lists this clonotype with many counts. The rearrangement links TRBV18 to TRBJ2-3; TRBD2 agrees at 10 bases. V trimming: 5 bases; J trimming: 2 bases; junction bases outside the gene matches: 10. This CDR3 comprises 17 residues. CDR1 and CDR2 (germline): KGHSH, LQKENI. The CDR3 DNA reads TGTGCCAGCTCAACGGCCCTGGGACTAGCGAACACAGATACGCAGTATTTT. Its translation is CASSTALGLANTDTQYF.

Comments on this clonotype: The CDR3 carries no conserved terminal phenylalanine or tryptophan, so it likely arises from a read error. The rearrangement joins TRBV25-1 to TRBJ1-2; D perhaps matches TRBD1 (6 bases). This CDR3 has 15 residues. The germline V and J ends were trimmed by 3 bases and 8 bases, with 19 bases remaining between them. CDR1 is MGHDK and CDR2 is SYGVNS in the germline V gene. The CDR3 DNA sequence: TGTGCCAGCAGTGAGTTCCGTCGGGGGCGCACGGGCTACACCCCC. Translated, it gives CASSEFRRGRTGYTP.

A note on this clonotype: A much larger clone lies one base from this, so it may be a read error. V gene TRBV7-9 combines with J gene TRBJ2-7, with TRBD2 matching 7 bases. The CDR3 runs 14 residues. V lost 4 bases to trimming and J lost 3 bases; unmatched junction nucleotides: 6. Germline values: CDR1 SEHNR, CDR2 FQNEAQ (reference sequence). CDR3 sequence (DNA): TGTGCCAGCAGCTCGGGAGGAGACTTCTACGAGCAGTACTTC. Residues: CASSSGGDFYEQYF.

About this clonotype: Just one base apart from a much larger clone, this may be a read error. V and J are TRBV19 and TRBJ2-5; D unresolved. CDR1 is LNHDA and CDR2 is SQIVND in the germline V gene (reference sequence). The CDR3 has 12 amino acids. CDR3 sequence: CASSPGQETRYF. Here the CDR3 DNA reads TGTGCCAGTAGTCCAGGCCAAGAGACCCGGTACTTC.

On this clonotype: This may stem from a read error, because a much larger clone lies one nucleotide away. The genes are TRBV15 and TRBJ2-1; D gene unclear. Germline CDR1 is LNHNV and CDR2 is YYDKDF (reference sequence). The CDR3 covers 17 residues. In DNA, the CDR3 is TGTGCCACCATCAGAGGTCTGAATCTCGGGCCTTACAATGAGCAGTTCTTC. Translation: CATIRGLNLGPYNEQFF.

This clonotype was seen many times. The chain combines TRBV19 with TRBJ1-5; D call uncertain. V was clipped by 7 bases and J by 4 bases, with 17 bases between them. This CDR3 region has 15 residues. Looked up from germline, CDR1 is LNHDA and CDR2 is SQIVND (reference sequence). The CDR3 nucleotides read TGTGCCAGTACCAACGGACGCGCCGGTAATCAGCCCCAGCATTTT. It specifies CASTNGRAGNQPQHF. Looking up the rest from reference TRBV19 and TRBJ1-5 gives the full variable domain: DGGITQSPKYLFRKEGQNVTLSCEQNLNHDAMYWYRQDPGQGLRLIYYSQIVNDFQKGDIAEGYSVSREKKESFPLTVTSAQKNPTAFYLCASTNGRAGNQPQHFGDGTRLSIL.

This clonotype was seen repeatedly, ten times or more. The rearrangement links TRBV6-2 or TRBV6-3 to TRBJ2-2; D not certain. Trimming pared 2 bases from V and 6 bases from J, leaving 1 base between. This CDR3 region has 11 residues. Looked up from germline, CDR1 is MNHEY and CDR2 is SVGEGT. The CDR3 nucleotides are TGTGCCAGCAGTTACCCCGGGGAGCTGTTTTTT. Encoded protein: CASSYPGELFF.